These 27 T cell receptor beta chains were all obtained from the same sample, sequenced in a study of blood T cell repertoires in COVID-19 (dated by TCRdb to 2018 to 2021). The library was prepared using the immunoSEQ multiplex PCR assay. Held by TCRdb, this immuneACCESS table contains in-frame sequences only and omits some clones. Under half of the omission traces to an unresolved V gene where checked; the cause of the rest is unknown. The sample data list fewer than 110,000 clones, and 65% to 80% of these were observed just once. More than 4% of the sample rests with the top ten. The sample was peripheral blood. The receptor source for this set is a man between 65 and 85 years old with acute or convalescent COVID-19.

Judged by abundance, this clone is medium-sized. The CDR3 DNA reads as TGTGCCAGCAGCAAAGCCGCGGGTCGGTCACCCCGCTACGAGCAGTACTTC. Translating it yields CASSKAAGRSPRYEQYF. The chain carries TRBV21-1 and TRBJ2-7; TRBD2 is the table's D call and was not checked against the DNA. TRBV21-1 is recorded as a pseudogene. The CDR3 length is 17 residues.

This sequence joins TRBV7-3 and TRBJ2-3; a possible D gene is TRBD1 (6 bases). Germline assignment: CDR1 SGHTA and CDR2 FQGTGA. The CDR3 is made up of 15 amino acids. The V end was cut by 2 bases, the J end by 0 bases, with 9 bases between. CDR3 protein: CASSLGTPSTDTQYF. For the CDR3, the DNA is TGTGCCAGCAGCTTAGGGACACCTAGCACAGATACGCAGTATTTT.

V is TRBV5-1 and J is TRBJ1-1; D is ambiguous. The germline V gene encodes CDR1 SGHRS and CDR2 YFSETQ. The CDR3 has 14 amino acids. V was clipped by 0 bases and J by 4 bases, with 10 bases between them. The CDR3 bases are TGCGCCAGCAGCTTGGCCCAGGTTAGCACTGAAGCTTTCTTT. Translating it yields CASSLAQVSTEAFF.

This clone has a handful of counts. The rearrangement uses TRBV19 and TRBJ2-1; D is perhaps TRBD1 (6 bases). CDR1 is LNHDA and CDR2 is SQIVND in the germline V gene (reference sequence). V lost 9 bases and J 8 bases, leaving 26 bases between the germline ends. The CDR3 extends over 16 amino acids. The CDR3 DNA reads as TGTGCCAGACTTCCCCATGCTTTGGGGGCGAGGCATGAGCAGTTCTTC. This sequence encodes CARLPHALGARHEQFF.

The rearrangement links TRBV29-1 to TRBJ2-1, with 11 bases fitting TRBD1. This CDR3 is built from 13 residues. Trimming removed 7 bases from V and 7 bases from J; junction bases left unmatched: 6. The germline CDR1 and CDR2 sequences are SQVTM and ANQGSEA. In DNA form, the CDR3 reads TGCAGCGCTGAGGGGGACAGGGGGAATGAGCAGTTCTTC. Protein sequence: CSAEGDRGNEQFF.

The chain is built from TRBV14 and TRBJ2-5, with TRBD1 matching over 11 bases. This CDR3 spans 15 amino acids. Per the germline V gene, CDR1 is SGHDN and CDR2 is FVKESK. V trimming: 2 bases; J trimming: 5 bases; junction bases outside the gene matches: 4. CDR3 amino acids: CASSQRTGGRETQYF. The CDR3 region has the DNA TGTGCCAGCAGCCAACGGACAGGGGGCCGGGAGACCCAGTACTTC.

In DNA, the CDR3 is TGCGCCAGCAGCGTTGGTAGTGGAGAGACCCAGTACTTC. Protein product: CASSVGSGETQYF. V usage is TRBV5-1 and J usage is TRBJ2-5, with D hard to call. The germline CDR1 and CDR2 sequences are SGHRS and YFSETQ. The CDR3 covers 13 residues. V lost 4 bases, J lost 4 bases, and 11 bases lay in between.

The genes are TRBV6-6 and TRBJ2-7, with 7 bases fitting TRBD1. The V gene end was trimmed by 6 bases and the J gene end by 4 bases; junction bases not matched to a gene: 9. Looked up from germline, CDR1 is MNHNY and CDR2 is SVGAGI (reference sequence). The CDR3 loop spans 14 amino acids. CDR3 amino acids: CASRRGQDAYEQYF. The CDR3 DNA follows: TGTGCCAGCAGAAGAGGACAGGACGCGTACGAGCAGTACTTC.

J is TRBJ1-2 and V is TRBV3-1 (or the pseudogene TRBV3-2), with TRBD1 matching over 8 bases. Germline values: CDR1 LGHDT, CDR2 YNNKEL (reference sequence). V lost 0 bases to trimming and J lost 5 bases; unmatched junction nucleotides: 8. The CDR3 loop spans 16 amino acids. The chain's CDR3 is CASSQDIVRGPYGYTF. CDR3 coding DNA: TGTGCCAGCAGCCAAGATATAGTCAGGGGGCCTTATGGCTACACCTTC.

This chain uses TRBV6-5 with TRBJ2-4; tentatively, D is TRBD2 (6 bases). CDR3 length: 14 residues. Trimming removed 8 bases at V and 6 bases at J, with 17 bases between. Germline lookup yields CDR1 MNHEY and CDR2 SVGAGI. DNA for the CDR3: TGTGCCAGCGGTCCCCGGGACTCTGGAAACATTCAGTACTTC. This gives the protein CASGPRDSGNIQYF.

The V and J genes are TRBV7-9 and TRBJ2-6; TRBD2 agrees at 9 bases. This CDR3 region has 19 residues. CDR1 is SEHNR and CDR2 is FQNEAQ in the germline V gene (reference sequence). V was pared by 0 bases and J by 3 bases, with 9 bases of the junction left unmatched. The CDR3 sequence is CASSLASAGGSFGANVLTF. CDR3 bases: TGTGCCAGCAGCTTAGCCTCAGCGGGGGGCTCCTTTGGGGCCAACGTCCTGACTTTC.

This clone was found once. The chain is built from TRBV5-1 and TRBJ1-1; a weak D match, TRBD1 (6 bases). The CDR3 totals 13 residues. The ends were cut back, 6 bases at V and 6 bases at J, with 15 bases in the middle. Per the germline V gene, CDR1 is SGHRS and CDR2 is YFSETQ. Here the CDR3 reads CASKVQGTPEAFF. Written as DNA, the CDR3 is TGCGCCAGCAAGGTACAGGGAACGCCTGAAGCTTTCTTT.

This chain uses TRBV9 with TRBJ2-7, with 9 bases identical to TRBD1. Germline assignment: CDR1 SGDLS and CDR2 YYNGEE. V shed 1 base, J shed 3 bases, and the junction held 5 bases outside the gene matches. This CDR3 region has 15 residues. DNA of the CDR3: TGTGCCAGCAGCGTATCCTGGACAGGGGACTACGAGCAGTACTTC. The encoded protein is CASSVSWTGDYEQYF.

This sequence joins TRBV6-5 and TRBJ1-1; D unclear. Trimming left V 7 bases short and J 4 bases short, with 13 bases between. The CDR3 covers 13 residues. In germline, CDR1 is MNHEY, CDR2 SVGAGI. The CDR3, as DNA: TGTGCCAGCATACGGGGAATAGTCACTGAAGCTTTCTTT. It specifies CASIRGIVTEAFF.

This chain links TRBV14 with TRBJ1-5; D remains unclear. Germline CDR1 reads SGHDN; CDR2 reads FVKESK. V lost 5 bases to trimming and J lost 6 bases, with 11 bases between them. The CDR3 has 13 residues. This CDR3 is CASSLGGSQPQHF. For the CDR3, the DNA is TGTGCCAGCAGCTTAGGTGGGAGTCAGCCCCAGCATTTT.

This clone was observed a single time. The chain couples TRBV14 to TRBJ2-5; perhaps TRBD2 as D (5 bases). CDR1 SGHDN and CDR2 FVKESK come from the germline V gene. The CDR3 has 12 residues. The V gene lost 4 bases and the J gene lost 4 bases, with 7 bases spanning the gap. Here the CDR3 reads CASSPRVETQYF. CDR3 bases: TGTGCCAGCAGCCCGAGGGTAGAGACCCAGTACTTC.

This sequence joins TRBV2 and TRBJ1-3; D is perhaps TRBD1 (5 bases). This CDR3 comprises 14 residues. The germline CDR1 and CDR2 sequences are SNHLY and FYNNEI. The V and J ends lost 4 bases and 3 bases respectively, with 10 bases between them. DNA of the CDR3: TGTGCCAGCAGTGTGGGGACTATTGGAAACACCATATATTTT. Translation: CASSVGTIGNTIYF.

The chain has TRBV3-1 (or the pseudogene TRBV3-2) and TRBJ1-1; a weak D match, TRBD1 (6 bases). The CDR3 contains 13 residues. Trimming removed 6 bases from V and 3 bases from J, with 11 bases in between. Germline V gene lookup returns CDR1 LGHDT and CDR2 YNNKEL (reference sequence). CDR3 residues: CASSEQGYTEAFF. The CDR3, as DNA: TGTGCCAGCAGTGAGCAGGGGTACACTGAAGCTTTCTTT.

The chain employs TRBV29-1 and TRBJ1-2; unclear D gene. This CDR3 comprises 11 residues. V was trimmed by 3 bases and J by 5 bases, leaving 7 bases between them. CDR1 and CDR2 from the germline V gene are SQVTM and ANQGSEA. CDR3 region: CSVDAGYGYTF. As DNA, the CDR3 is TGCAGCGTTGACGCGGGTTATGGCTACACCTTC.

This clone has only one observation. The DNA for the CDR3 is TGTGCTAGTGGCCCTGACCTACAGGGTTCTTACAATGAGCAGTTCTTC. Its protein product is CASGPDLQGSYNEQFF. The chain recombines TRBV12-5 with TRBJ2-1, with a possible D match to TRBD1 (6 bases). This CDR3 has 16 amino acids. Germline assignment: CDR1 LGHNT and CDR2 FRNRAP. Trimming removed 6 bases at V and 4 bases at J, with 19 bases between.

The genes are TRBV3-1 (or the pseudogene TRBV3-2) and TRBJ2-5; D possibly corresponds to TRBD2 (6 bases). V was pared by 2 bases and J by 4 bases, with 11 bases between. CDR1 is LGHDT, CDR2 YNNKEL, per germline (reference sequence). This CDR3 is built from 14 residues. The CDR3 reads CASSQPTSRETQYF. The CDR3 region has the DNA TGTGCCAGCAGCCAACCCACTAGCAGAGAGACCCAGTACTTC.

This clone was seen a single time. V gene TRBV10-3 combines with J gene TRBJ1-5; D perhaps matches TRBD1 (6 bases). The germline gives CDR1 ENHRY, CDR2 SYGVKD. The CDR3 runs 15 residues. The ends were cut back, 0 bases at V and 2 bases at J, with 8 bases in the middle. Here the CDR3 reads CAISESKGGNQPQHF. The CDR3 DNA follows: TGTGCCATCAGTGAGTCGAAGGGGGGCAATCAGCCCCAGCATTTT.

The gene calls are TRBV12-3 or TRBV12-4 and TRBJ2-1; D is possibly TRBD2 (6 bases). Deletions cut 0 bases from V and 9 bases from J, with 6 bases between. The CDR3 totals 12 residues. The CDR3 sequence: CASSLAGGEQFF. In nucleotides, the CDR3 is TGTGCCAGCAGTTTAGCGGGGGGTGAGCAGTTCTTC.

The V and J genes are TRBV4-2 and TRBJ2-3, with 13 bases matching TRBD2. CDR1 is LGHNA, CDR2 YNFKEQ, per germline. The trim removed 4 bases at V and 4 bases at J, leaving 5 bases unmatched. This CDR3 comprises 16 residues. CDR3 loop: CASSPRTSGGADTQYF. The DNA of the CDR3 is TGTGCCAGCAGCCCCCGGACTAGCGGGGGAGCAGATACGCAGTATTTT.

The chain is built from TRBV6-5 and TRBJ1-4; 8 nucleotides align to TRBD1. With V trimmed by 5 bases and J by 8 bases, 10 bases remained unmatched. Per germline, CDR1 MNHEY and CDR2 SVGAGI. The CDR3 loop spans 15 amino acids. CDR3 residues: CASSLQGARDEKLFF. CDR3 DNA sequence: TGTGCCAGCAGTCTTCAGGGGGCGCGGGACGAAAAACTGTTTTTT.

The chain's CDR3 is CASSVENGGTGELFF. Written as DNA, the CDR3 is TGTGCCAGCAGCGTAGAAAACGGGGGGACCGGGGAGCTGTTTTTT. This chain connects TRBV9 to TRBJ2-2; 7 positions agree with TRBD2. The CDR3 sequence is 15 residues long. The ends lost 0 bases at V and 5 bases at J; junction bases unmatched: 4. CDR1 is SGDLS and CDR2 is YYNGEE in the germline V gene.

About this clone itself: At one end, the junction sequence differs from germline, possibly due to a read error. The sample carries other DNA sequences with the same CDR3. The rearrangement uses TRBV7-8 and TRBJ2-5; no definite D call. Germline CDR1 and CDR2: SGHVS and FQNEAQ. The CDR3 length is 14 residues. The CDR3 bases are TGTGCTAGCAGCCGAGACTCGGGCCAAGAGACCCAGTACTTC. It is translated as CASSRDSGQETQYF.